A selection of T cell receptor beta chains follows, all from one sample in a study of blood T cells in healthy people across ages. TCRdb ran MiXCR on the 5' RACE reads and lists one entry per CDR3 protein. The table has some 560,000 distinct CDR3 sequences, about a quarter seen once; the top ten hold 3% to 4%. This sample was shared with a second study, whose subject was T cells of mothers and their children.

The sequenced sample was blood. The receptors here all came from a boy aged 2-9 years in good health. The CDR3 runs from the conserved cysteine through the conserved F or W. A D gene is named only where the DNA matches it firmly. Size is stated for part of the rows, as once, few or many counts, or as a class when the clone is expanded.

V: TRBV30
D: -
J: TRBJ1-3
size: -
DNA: TGTGCCTGGGGACAGCTTGGAAACACCATATATTTT
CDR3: CAWGQLGNTIYF

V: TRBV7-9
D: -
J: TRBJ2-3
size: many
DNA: TGTGCCAGCAGCTTAACCGGGAACACAGATACGCAGTATTTT
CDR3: CASSLTGNTDTQYF

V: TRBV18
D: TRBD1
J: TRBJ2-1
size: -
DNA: TGTGCCAGCTCAGCCCTAGACAGGGGGCGCTACAATGAGCAGTTCTTC
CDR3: CASSALDRGRYNEQFF

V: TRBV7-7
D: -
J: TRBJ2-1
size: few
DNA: TGTGCCAGCAGCTTACGGGGCTTTGACGAGCAGTTCTTC
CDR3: CASSLRGFDEQFF

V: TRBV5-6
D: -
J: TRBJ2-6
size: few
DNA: TGTGCCAGCAGCTTGACAGGGTATGGGGCCAACGTCCTGACTTTC
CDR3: CASSLTGYGANVLTF

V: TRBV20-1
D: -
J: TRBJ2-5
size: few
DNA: TGCAGTGCCCCCACAGGGAACCAAGAGACCCAGTACTTC
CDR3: CSAPTGNQETQYF

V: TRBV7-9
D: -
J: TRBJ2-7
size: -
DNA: TGTGCCAGCAGCTTAGCCGGGAATTACGAGCAGTACTTC
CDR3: CASSLAGNYEQYF

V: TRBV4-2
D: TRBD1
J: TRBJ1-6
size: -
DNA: TGTGCCAGCAGCCAAGAACCCGGGACAGACGAATATAATTCACCCCTCCACTTT
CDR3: CASSQEPGTDEYNSPLHF

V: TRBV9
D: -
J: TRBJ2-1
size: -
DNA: TGTGCCAGCAGCCCCGAGAATGAGCAGTTCTTC
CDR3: CASSPENEQFF

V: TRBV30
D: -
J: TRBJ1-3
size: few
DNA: TGTGCCTGGAGTATCCCAGGGGAGGAGATTCCCATATATTTT
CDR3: CAWSIPGEEIPIYF

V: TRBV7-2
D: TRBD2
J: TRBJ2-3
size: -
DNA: TGTGCCAGCAGATGGACTAGCGGACTCACAGATACGCAGTATTTT
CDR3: CASRWTSGLTDTQYF

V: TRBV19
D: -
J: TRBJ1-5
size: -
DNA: TGTGCCAGTAGTCGGTGGCAGCCACAGCATTTT
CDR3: CASSRWQPQHF

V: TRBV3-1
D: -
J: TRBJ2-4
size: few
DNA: TGTGCCAGCAGCGCTCAGGGAATCGGAAACATTCAGTACTTC
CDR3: CASSAQGIGNIQYF